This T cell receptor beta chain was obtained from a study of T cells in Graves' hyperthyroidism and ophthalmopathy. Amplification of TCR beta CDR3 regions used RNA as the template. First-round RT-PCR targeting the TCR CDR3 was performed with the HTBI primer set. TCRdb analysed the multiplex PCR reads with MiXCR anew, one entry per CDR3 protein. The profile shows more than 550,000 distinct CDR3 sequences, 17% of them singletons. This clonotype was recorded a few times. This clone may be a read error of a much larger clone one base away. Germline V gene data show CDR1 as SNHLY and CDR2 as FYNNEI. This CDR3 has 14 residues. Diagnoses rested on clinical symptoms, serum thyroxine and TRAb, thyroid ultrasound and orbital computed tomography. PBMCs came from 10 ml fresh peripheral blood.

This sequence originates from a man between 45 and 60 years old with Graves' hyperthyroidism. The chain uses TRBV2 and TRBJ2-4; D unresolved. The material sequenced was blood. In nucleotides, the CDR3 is TGTGCCGGCAGTGATAAGGGTTTCGCGGACATTCAGTACTTC. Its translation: CAGSDKGFADIQYF.